The entry that follows covers one T cell receptor beta chain sequence. Sequencing used immunoSEQ multiplex PCR; TCRdb keeps in-frame clones, though not all of them. The repertoire includes over 85,000 clones, about 85% of them detected once, and roughly an eighth sits in the top ten. This entry comes from a study of blood T cell repertoires in COVID-19. The CDR3 is 15 residues long. Germline V gene sequence: CDR1 SGHTA, CDR2 FQGTGA. The J segment lost 8 bases and the V segment lost 5 bases, leaving 8 bases of the junction unmatched. Sequencing used peripheral blood. The sequence came from a human donor in a cohort sampled during active COVID-19. The J gene is TRBJ2-2, the V gene TRBV7-3; TRBD1 agrees at 10 bases. The CDR3 loop reads CASSPQTGGMGELFF. The CDR3 nucleotides are TGTGCCAGCAGCCCCCAGACAGGGGGCATGGGGGAGCTGTTTTTT.